Each of the 3 T cell receptor beta chains below was sequenced from the same sample in a study of cytomegalovirus exposure and HLA in healthy donors. Researchers ran the PCR with 60 Vbeta and 13 Jbeta primers. Generated by immunoSEQ multiplex PCR, the TCRdb table keeps only in-frame clones and is missing some. The sample holds approximately 170,000 clones, roughly 72% seen once. The specimen was PBMCs. Receptor source: a woman in her 30s in good health and CMV-seropositive.

V usage is TRBV2 and J usage is TRBJ2-7; maybe TRBD1 (6 bases). Germline V CDR1 and CDR2: SNHLY, FYNNEI. The CDR3 length is 12 residues. Trimming cost V 4 bases and J 3 bases, with 7 bases left between them. CDR3 sequence: CASSGDIYEQYF. The CDR3 coding sequence is TGTGCCAGCAGTGGGGACATCTACGAGCAGTACTTC.

The chain has TRBV19 and TRBJ2-5; 9 nucleotides line up with TRBD2. V shed 4 bases and J 3 bases; nucleotides not matched to a gene: 6. This CDR3 comprises 15 residues. Germline CDR1 reads LNHDA; CDR2 reads SQIVND (reference sequence). The CDR3 nucleotides read TGTGCCAGTAGTAGGGCGGGAGGGCCTGAAGAGACCCAGTACTTC. It translates to CASSRAGGPEETQYF.

This clone was recorded only once. CDR3 nucleotide sequence: TGTGCCAGCAGCTTAGTGGCAGGGGGCCGCTATGGCTACACCTTC. It is translated as CASSLVAGGRYGYTF. The chain couples TRBV7-9 to TRBJ1-2; 8 bases are a match to TRBD1. Germline CDR1 and CDR2: SEHNR and FQNEAQ (reference sequence). The CDR3 contains 15 residues. Losses at the gene ends were 1 base for V and 4 bases for J; bases not matched to a gene: 5.